The rows below give T cell receptor beta chains drawn from one sample of a study of blood T cell repertoires in COVID-19. Clones were read by immunoSEQ multiplex PCR, and TCRdb kept only the in-frame ones, dropping some. This table has roughly 50,000 clones, roughly 80% appearing once. The sample was peripheral blood. All receptors derive from a man aged 45-60 years with acute or convalescent COVID-19. CDR3s include the opening cysteine and the closing phenylalanine or tryptophan. Fields, in order: D gene, J gene, V gene, clone size, CDR3 protein, CDR3 DNA. The D gene is left open where the match is weak. Some rows mark clone size as missing; the rest say once, few, many or name a class of expanded clone.

TRBD1,TRBJ2-2,TRBV9,NA,CASSVGQGTGELFF,TGTGCCAGCAGCGTTGGACAGGGCACCGGGGAGCTGTTTTTT
TRBD2,TRBJ2-3,TRBV6-4,NA,CASSDGLAGGLDTQYF,TGTGCCAGCAGTGACGGGCTAGCGGGGGGGCTCGATACGCAGTATTTT
NA,TRBJ1-5,TRBV28,NA,CASSHGGGSSQPQHF,TGTGCCAGCAGCCACGGGGGTGGCAGTAGTCAGCCCCAGCATTTT
TRBD1,TRBJ2-2,TRBV7-6,few,CASSLSGTGKLFF,TGTGCCAGCAGCTTATCCGGGACAGGGAAGCTGTTTTTT
NA,TRBJ2-1,TRBV29-1,NA,CSVAVNEQFF,TGCAGCGTTGCTGTGAATGAGCAGTTCTTC
TRBD2,TRBJ2-7,TRBV7-8,once,CASRPRGGTYEQYF,TGTGCCAGCAGGCCTCGGGGGGGGACCTACGAGCAGTACTTC
NA,TRBJ1-1,TRBV7-6,NA,CASSLDRTDPEAFF,TGTGCCAGCAGCTTAGACAGGACAGATCCTGAAGCTTTCTTT
TRBD2,TRBJ2-1,TRBV15,NA,CATSRAGLAGAGVF,TGTGCCACCAGCAGGGCGGGACTAGCGGGAGCTGGGGTCTTC
TRBD2,TRBJ2-5,TRBV5-1,NA,CASSLNAGRETQYF,TGCGCCAGCAGCTTGAACGCCGGGAGGGAGACCCAGTACTTC
NA,TRBJ2-3,TRBV9,NA,CASSAHPESTDTQYF,TGTGCCAGCAGCGCGCACCCGGAGAGCACAGATACGCAGTATTTT
TRBD1,TRBJ2-7,TRBV4-1,NA,CASSYGTGAYEQYF,TGCGCCAGCAGCTACGGGACAGGGGCCTACGAGCAGTACTTC
TRBD1,TRBJ1-1,TRBV6-5,once,CASSRDSSEAFF,TGTGCCAGCTCCCGGGACAGCTCTGAAGCTTTCTTT
NA,TRBJ1-2,TRBV5-1,NA,CASSLKSGTDYGYTF,TGCGCCAGCAGCTTGAAGTCGGGAACAGACTATGGCTACACCTTC
NA,TRBJ2-1,TRBV7-8,few,CASSILDLKNEQFF,TGTGCCAGCAGCATCCTAGATTTGAAAAATGAGCAGTTCTTC
NA,TRBJ1-1,TRBV28,NA,CASLFRVGTEAFF,TGTGCCAGCCTCTTTCGGGTAGGCACTGAAGCTTTCTTT
TRBD2,TRBJ2-2,TRBV5-1,NA,CASSPPGGQTGELFF,TGCGCCAGCAGCCCACCGGGGGGGCAGACCGGGGAGCTGTTTTTT
TRBD1,TRBJ2-7,TRBV28,NA,CASSLGTGLSYEQYF,TGTGCCAGCAGTCTCGGGACAGGGCTATCCTACGAGCAGTACTTC
NA,TRBJ1-4,TRBV6-2/TRBV6-3,NA,CASSQVFTNEKLFF,TGTGCCAGCAGTCAGGTCTTTACTAATGAAAAACTGTTTTTT
NA,TRBJ2-7,TRBV5-6,NA,CASSLGLQAYEQYF,TGTGCCAGCAGCTTGGGGTTACAGGCCTACGAGCAGTACTTC
NA,TRBJ1-3,TRBV7-8,NA,CASSLEHPGNTIYF,TGTGCCAGCAGCTTAGAACATCCTGGAAACACCATATATTTT
NA,TRBJ1-6,TRBV7-9,NA,CASSLGRLYSPLHF,TGTGCCAGCAGCTTGGGCCGCTTATATTCACCCCTCCACTTT
NA,TRBJ2-7,TRBV4-1,NA,CASSLQGNYEQYF,TGCGCCAGCAGCTTACAGGGCAACTACGAGCAGTACTTC
NA,TRBJ1-3,TRBV6-5,NA,CASSYSSRRLGNTIYF,TGTGCCAGCAGTTACTCTAGCCGGAGACTTGGAAACACCATATATTTT
TRBD1,TRBJ1-3,TRBV19,NA,CASSITGAAGNTIYF,TGTGCCAGTAGTATTACAGGGGCGGCCGGAAACACCATATATTTT
NA,TRBJ2-3,TRBV20-1,NA,CSAWREAQYF,TGCAGTGCCTGGAGGGAGGCGCAGTATTTT
TRBD1,TRBJ1-6,TRBV2,once,CASSEIQGIGPPLHF,TGTGCCAGCAGTGAGATACAGGGGATCGGTCCACCCCTCCACTTT
NA,TRBJ2-2,TRBV14,once,CASSQGWGRSNTGELFF,TGTGCCAGCAGCCAAGGTTGGGGGCGTTCGAACACCGGGGAGCTGTTTTTT
NA,TRBJ1-5,TRBV2,NA,CASSEMGDSNQPQHF,TGTGCCAGCAGTGAGATGGGAGATAGCAATCAGCCCCAGCATTTT
NA,TRBJ1-6,TRBV6-5,NA,CASSTRTNLGSPLHF,TGTGCCAGCAGTACGCGGACAAACTTAGGTTCACCCCTCCACTTT
TRBD2,TRBJ2-3,TRBV19,NA,CASSPGLAETDTQYF,TGTGCCAGTAGTCCGGGACTAGCCGAAACAGATACGCAGTATTTT
TRBD2,TRBJ2-7,TRBV24-1,once,CATSDSRLAGSYEQYF,TGTGCCACCAGTGATTCCCGACTAGCGGGAAGCTACGAGCAGTACTTC
NA,TRBJ1-2,TRBV12-5,NA,CASGLSRSAGVYGYTF,TGTGCTAGTGGTTTAAGCCGTTCGGCAGGGGTATATGGCTACACCTTC
NA,TRBJ2-4,TRBV21-1,NA,CASSKKNCLAKNIQYF,TGTGCCAGCAGCAAAAAGAACTGTCTAGCCAAAAACATTCAGTACTTC
NA,TRBJ2-6,TRBV7-9,NA,CASSASGGLSGANVLTF,TGTGCCAGCAGCGCGAGTGGGGGCCTCTCTGGGGCCAACGTCCTGACTTTC